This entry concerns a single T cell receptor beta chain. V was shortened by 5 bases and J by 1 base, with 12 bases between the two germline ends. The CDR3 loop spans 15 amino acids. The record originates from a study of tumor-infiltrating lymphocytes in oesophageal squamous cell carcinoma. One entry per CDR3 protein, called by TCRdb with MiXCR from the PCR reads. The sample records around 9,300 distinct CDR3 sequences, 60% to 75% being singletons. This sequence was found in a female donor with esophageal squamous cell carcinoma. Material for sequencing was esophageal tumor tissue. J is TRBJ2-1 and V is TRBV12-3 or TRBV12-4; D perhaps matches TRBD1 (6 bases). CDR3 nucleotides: TGTGCCAGCAGTACAAAGGGGGTTTCCTACAATGAGCAGTTCTTC. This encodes CASSTKGVSYNEQFF.